Below, 4 T cell receptor beta chains from the same sample are listed, as sequenced in a study of cytomegalovirus exposure and HLA in healthy donors. Amplification used 60 Vbeta primers and 13 Jbeta primers. TCRdb's table, derived via immunoSEQ multiplex PCR, lists solely in-frame clones and lacks some. The sample yields about 160,000 clones, 75% to 90% seen once. Sequenced: PBMCs. The receptor set was obtained from a woman aged 18-35 years in good health and CMV-seronegative.

This clone was recorded once. The V call is TRBV15, the J call TRBJ2-3, with 8 bases lining up with TRBD2. CDR3 length: 18 amino acids. Germline assignment: CDR1 LNHNV and CDR2 YYDKDF (reference sequence). With V trimmed by 0 bases and J by 5 bases, 13 bases remained unmatched. CDR3 in amino acids: CATSRDPYKVAGIDTQYF. CDR3 DNA: TGTGCCACCAGCAGAGACCCATATAAGGTAGCGGGGATAGATACGCAGTATTTT.

V and J are TRBV6-4 and TRBJ2-3; 12 nucleotides match TRBD2. Germline lookup yields CDR1 MRHNA and CDR2 SNTAGT. With 3 bases clipped from V and 4 bases from J, the junction kept 2 bases outside the gene matches. The CDR3 loop spans 15 amino acids. CDR3 sequence (DNA): TGTGCCAGCAGTGAGACTAGCGGGAGTTCAGATACGCAGTATTTT. Amino acids: CASSETSGSSDTQYF.

The V and J genes are TRBV18 and TRBJ2-2; 10 bases are shared with TRBD2. V gave up 3 bases and J gave up 6 bases; unmatched junction bases: 7. Germline CDR1 is KGHSH and CDR2 is LQKENI. The CDR3 is made up of 16 amino acids. CDR3 nucleotides: TGTGCCAGCTCACCCTCAGGACTAGCGGTTCCCGGGGAGCTGTTTTTT. It codes for CASSPSGLAVPGELFF. Combining the CDR3 with reference TRBV18 and TRBJ2-2 gives the whole variable domain NAGVMQNPRHLVRRRGQEARLRCSPMKGHSHVYWYRQLPEEGLKFMVYLQKENIIDESGMPKERFSAEFPKEGPSILRIQQVVRGDSAAYFCASSPSGLAVPGELFFGEGSRLTVL.

Of note for this clone: The germline gene is not matched at one end of the junction; a read error may be the cause. This chain joins TRBV7-9 and TRBJ2-7; a weak D match, TRBD1 (6 bases). Germline CDR1 reads SEHNR; CDR2 reads FQNEAQ (reference sequence). The CDR3 contains 13 residues. The CDR3 nucleotides read TGTTCCAGCAGCTTAGGCAGGGGCTACGAGCAGTACTTC. The encoded protein is CSSSLGRGYEQYF.